These T cell receptor beta chains were read from a single sample in a study of T-cell reconstitution after alpha-beta-depleted transplantation in children. TCRdb itself ran the PCR reads through MiXCR, one entry per CDR3 protein. In the table there are more than 200,000 distinct CDR3 sequences, 20% to 30% of which are singletons. Source: PBMCs, mostly from graft donor cells, taken 360 days after TCRalphabeta/CD19-depleted stem cell transplant. The source of these receptors is a female patient younger than 10 who had a stem cell transplant for congenital amegakaryocytic thrombocytopenia, so the T cells may come from the graft donor. The CDR3 runs from the conserved cysteine through the conserved F or W. The D gene is left open where the match is weak. A clone size is listed for some rows: how often the clone was seen (once, few, many), or a class if it is expanded.

v_gene	d_gene	j_gene	abundance	CDR3nt	CDR3aa
TRBV6-5	.	TRBJ2-1	many	TGTGCCAGCACAGGGATTAGACTGTCCAATGAGCAGTTCTTC	CASTGIRLSNEQFF
TRBV12-3/TRBV12-4	TRBD2	TRBJ2-1	few	TGTGCCAGCAGTCCCCCGGCTAGCGGGTTTTACAATGAGCAGTTCTTC	CASSPPASGFYNEQFF
TRBV7-9	.	TRBJ2-2	few	TGTGCCAGCAGCTACACTAGCATTGGGAACACCGGGGAGCTGTTTTTT	CASSYTSIGNTGELFF
TRBV20-1	TRBD2	TRBJ2-1	.	TGCAGTGCTAGAGATTGGAGGTCCAGCGGGGGATACAATGAGCAGTTCTTC	CSARDWRSSGGYNEQFF
TRBV12-3/TRBV12-4	.	TRBJ2-7	.	TGTGCCAGCACCACGGAGGGATTTGGCTACGAGCAGTACTTC	CASTTEGFGYEQYF
TRBV4-1	TRBD1	TRBJ2-1	few	TGCGCCAGCAGCCAAGGTCGGGACAGGAATTACAATGAGCAGTTCTTC	CASSQGRDRNYNEQFF
TRBV5-1	.	TRBJ1-1	few	TGCGCCAGCAGCGGGGCGGCGGCAGACACTGAAGCTTTCTTT	CASSGAAADTEAFF
TRBV24-1	.	TRBJ2-5	.	TGTGCCACCAGTGATTCAGGGAATTTAGAGACCCAGTACTTC	CATSDSGNLETQYF
TRBV20-1	.	TRBJ2-7	few	TGCAGTGCTAGATATACAGGATCCGACGAGCAGTACTTC	CSARYTGSDEQYF
TRBV28	.	TRBJ2-1	few	TGTGCCAGCAGGCTAAGCCGATCGGGGTGGAGCTCCTACAATGAGCAGTTCTTC	CASRLSRSGWSSYNEQFF
TRBV12-3/TRBV12-4	.	TRBJ2-5	few	TGTGCCAGCAGTTTCTTAAGTTCGGCGGAGACCCAGTACTTC	CASSFLSSAETQYF
TRBV2	.	TRBJ2-1	.	TGTGCCAGCAGTGATATGTGGGGGGTCAATGAGCAGTTCTTC	CASSDMWGVNEQFF
TRBV20-1	TRBD2	TRBJ2-1	.	TGCAGTGCTAGCCCTAGCGGATACAATGAGCAGTTCTTC	CSASPSGYNEQFF
TRBV10-3	TRBD1	TRBJ2-3	.	TGTGCCATCAGGCCAGGGGGAACGGGCACAGATACGCAGTATTTT	CAIRPGGTGTDTQYF
TRBV15	.	TRBJ2-1	.	TGTGCCACCAGCGCCATCATAGGGGGGGCAGATGAGCAGTTCTTC	CATSAIIGGADEQFF
TRBV12-3/TRBV12-4	.	TRBJ2-1	few	TGTGCCAGCAGTTTTAGGGCCTCAAATTACAATGAGCAGTTCTTC	CASSFRASNYNEQFF
TRBV4-1	.	TRBJ2-7	few	TGCGCCAGCAGCCATAGCGGAAGCTACGAGCAGTACTTC	CASSHSGSYEQYF
TRBV20-1	.	TRBJ1-1	few	TGCAGTGCTACCCGGGGGCAGTTGAACACTGAAGCTTTCTTT	CSATRGQLNTEAFF
TRBV12-3/TRBV12-4	TRBD1	TRBJ2-4	.	TGTGCCAGCAGTCAGGGCCGGGACAGATTAGCCAAAAACATTCAGTACTTC	CASSQGRDRLAKNIQYF
TRBV4-2	.	TRBJ1-6	many	TGTGCCAGCAGCCAAGTTGGGGGGACCTCCTATAATTCACCCCTCCACTTT	CASSQVGGTSYNSPLHF
TRBV28	.	TRBJ1-6	many	TGTGCCAGCAGGGATTATCTTCGGACAGCTGATTCACCCCTCCACTTT	CASRDYLRTADSPLHF
TRBV5-5	TRBD1	TRBJ2-7	.	TGTGCCAGCAGCTCCTCGACAGGGAACGAGCAGTACTTC	CASSSSTGNEQYF
TRBV12-3/TRBV12-4	TRBD1	TRBJ1-6	.	TGTGCCAGCAGTTTATCCGCAGGGGGCATCGGTTCACCCCTCCACTTT	CASSLSAGGIGSPLHF
TRBV4-1	.	TRBJ2-7	.	TGCGCCAGCAGCCAAGTGGAGAGTCGCCGCGGGGACACCTACGAGCAGTACTTC	CASSQVESRRGDTYEQYF
TRBV23-1	.	TRBJ2-5	few	TGCGCCAGCAGTCAAGGGTTGGGGTTGGAGACCCAGTACTTC	CASSQGLGLETQYF
TRBV4-1	.	TRBJ2-3	.	TGCGCCAGCAGCCAAGGTATCCTACGCACAGATACGCAGTATTTC	CASSQGILRTDTQYF
TRBV5-1	TRBD2	TRBJ2-3	.	TGCGCCAGCAGCGGCGGGAGAGAAGCAGATACGCAGTATTTT	CASSGGREADTQYF
TRBV5-1	TRBD1	TRBJ2-7	few	TGCGCCAGCAGCCCCGGGGACAGCGCCTACGAGCAGTACTTC	CASSPGDSAYEQYF
TRBV12-3/TRBV12-4	.	TRBJ2-3	few	TGTGCCAGCAGTTACAGGGAGGATACGCAGTATTTT	CASSYREDTQYF
TRBV27	.	TRBJ1-3	few	TGTGCCAGCAGTTTAAGTAGAACTACTATCGGAAACACCATATATTTT	CASSLSRTTIGNTIYF
TRBV20-1	.	TRBJ2-1	.	TGCAGTGCTCCGAGGAGCTCCTACAATGAGCAGTTCTTC	CSAPRSSYNEQFF
TRBV12-3/TRBV12-4	TRBD1	TRBJ1-2	.	TGTGCCAGCAGTGCGACAGGGGGCGGGTATGGCTACACCTTC	CASSATGGGYGYTF
TRBV28	TRBD1	TRBJ1-4	few	TGTGCCAGCAGTTCCGGGACAGCTGGGAGTGAAAAACTGTTTTTT	CASSSGTAGSEKLFF
TRBV28	.	TRBJ1-5	.	TGTGCCAGCAGTTTATGGACCTATGGGGGCAATCAGCCCCAGCATTTT	CASSLWTYGGNQPQHF
TRBV28	.	TRBJ1-5	few	TGTGCCAGCAGGGGTGGGGGGTTCAATCAGCCCCAGCATTTT	CASRGGGFNQPQHF
TRBV12-3/TRBV12-4	.	TRBJ2-2	few	TGTGCCAGCAGTTTTAGGGTAGTCACCGGGGAGCTGTTTTTT	CASSFRVVTGELFF
TRBV5-1	TRBD2	TRBJ2-7	.	TGCGCCAGCAACGAGCGGGGGGCCTCCTACGAGCAGTACTTC	CASNERGASYEQYF
TRBV12-3/TRBV12-4	.	TRBJ2-1	few	TGTGCCAGCAGGGGAGTTGTGGGCGAGCAGTTCTTC	CASRGVVGEQFF
TRBV6-2/TRBV6-3	.	TRBJ2-5	.	TGTGCCAGCAGTTCCTACGCCGGGGGAGGCCAAGAGACCCAGTACTTC	CASSSYAGGGQETQYF
TRBV20-1	.	TRBJ2-7	.	TGCAGTGCCATGACAGGCCCTACCTACGAGCAGTACTTC	CSAMTGPTYEQYF
TRBV5-6	.	TRBJ2-7	.	TGTGCCAGCAGCTTGGTGTCGGGGCTGAGGTACGAGCAGTACTTC	CASSLVSGLRYEQYF
TRBV21-1	.	TRBJ2-1	many	TGTGCCAGCAGCAGGGGGGGCAATGAGCAGTTCTTC	CASSRGGNEQFF
TRBV20-1	TRBD2	TRBJ2-7	.	TGCAGTGCCCCCGGGACTAGCTACTCCTACGAGCAGTACTTC	CSAPGTSYSYEQYF
TRBV30	.	TRBJ2-5	.	TGTGCCTGGAGTAACGGGGTCTACCATGGGACCCAGTACTTC	CAWSNGVYHGTQYF
TRBV4-1	.	TRBJ2-1	.	TGCGCCAGCAGCCAAGGTTTTTGGGCGCCGGAGCAGTTCTTC	CASSQGFWAPEQFF
TRBV21-1	.	TRBJ2-7	few	TGTGCCAAAGGGACAGGGGGTATCCTGCCTTACGAGCAGTACTTC	CAKGTGGILPYEQYF
TRBV3-1	.	TRBJ1-5	.	TGTGCCAGCAGCCAAGCTCCTCATCGGGAGCCCCAGCATTTT	CASSQAPHREPQHF
TRBV20-1	.	TRBJ2-1	few	TGCAGTGCTAGAGAATTTTTAGGGGCGCATGAGCAGTTCTTC	CSAREFLGAHEQFF
TRBV3-1	TRBD2	TRBJ2-5	few	TGTGCCAGCAGCCAAAGTTTAGCGGGGGGGCGAGAGACCCAGTACTTC	CASSQSLAGGRETQYF
TRBV11-2	.	TRBJ2-3	.	TGTGCCAGCAGCTTAGGACCGGGCCGCGGGACAGATACGCAGTATTTT	CASSLGPGRGTDTQYF
TRBV5-1	.	TRBJ2-6	many	TGCGCCAGCAGCTTCGGGTACGGTGACTCTGGGGCCAACGTCCTGACTTTC	CASSFGYGDSGANVLTF
TRBV29-1	.	TRBJ1-1	few	TGCAGCGTTACGGGGGGAACTGAAGCTTTCTTT	CSVTGGTEAFF
TRBV20-1	.	TRBJ1-4	.	TGCAGTGCTAGAGATTGGAAACCTGGACATGAAAAACTGTTTTTT	CSARDWKPGHEKLFF
TRBV12-3/TRBV12-4	TRBD1	TRBJ2-2	few	TGTGCCAGCCTTGAGGGGACAGGGGATCCCACCGGGGAGCTGTTTTTT	CASLEGTGDPTGELFF
TRBV12-3/TRBV12-4	TRBD2	TRBJ2-7	.	TGTGCCAGCAGTCCACGCCGGGGTCTAGCGGGAACCTACGAGCAGTACTTC	CASSPRRGLAGTYEQYF
TRBV20-1	TRBD1	TRBJ1-5	.	TGCAGTGCTATTACAGGGGGCAATCAGCCCCAGCATTTT	CSAITGGNQPQHF
TRBV5-1	.	TRBJ1-2	.	TGCGCCAGCAGGGCAGATCAGTATGGCTACACCTTC	CASRADQYGYTF